This T cell receptor (beta chain) was sequenced in a study of T cell changes during pregnancy in multiple sclerosis. Only in-frame clones appear in the TCRdb table, and some are missing; sequencing was by immunoSEQ multiplex PCR. The data show over 70,000 clones, less than 95% seen once. CDR1 and CDR2 from the germline V gene are LNHDA and SQIVND (reference sequence). The CDR3 covers 14 residues. The V gene lost 1 base and the J gene lost 7 bases, with 13 bases spanning the gap. Material: peripheral blood, obtained in the first trimester of pregnancy. This TCR was sampled from a female donor in good health, enrolled as a control in a pregnancy study. V gene TRBV19 combines with J gene TRBJ1-1; D is perhaps TRBD1 (6 bases). This CDR3 is CASSIGQGRGEAFF. The CDR3 DNA reads TGTGCCAGTAGTATAGGGCAGGGGAGGGGTGAAGCTTTCTTT.